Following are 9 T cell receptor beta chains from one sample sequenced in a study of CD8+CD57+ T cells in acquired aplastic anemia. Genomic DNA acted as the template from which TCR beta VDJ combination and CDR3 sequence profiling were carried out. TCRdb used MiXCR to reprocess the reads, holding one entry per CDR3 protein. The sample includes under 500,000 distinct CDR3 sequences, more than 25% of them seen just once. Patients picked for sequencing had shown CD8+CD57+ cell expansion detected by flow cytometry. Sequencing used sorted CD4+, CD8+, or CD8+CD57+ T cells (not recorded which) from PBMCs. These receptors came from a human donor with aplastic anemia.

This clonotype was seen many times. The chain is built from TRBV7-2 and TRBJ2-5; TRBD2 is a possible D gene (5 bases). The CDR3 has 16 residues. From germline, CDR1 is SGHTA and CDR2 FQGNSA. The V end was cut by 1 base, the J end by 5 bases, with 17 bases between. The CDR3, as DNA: TGTGCCAGCAGCTTAGGACCGCCCAAAGTAGCGGAGACCCAGTACTTC. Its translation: CASSLGPPKVAETQYF.

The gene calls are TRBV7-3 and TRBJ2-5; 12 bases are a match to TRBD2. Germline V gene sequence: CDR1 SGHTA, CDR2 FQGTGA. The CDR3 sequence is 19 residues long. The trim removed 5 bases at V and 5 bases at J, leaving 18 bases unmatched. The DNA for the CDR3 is TGTGCCAGCAGCCCCCAACCCGTGACTAGCGGGAGTGGCTGGGAGACCCAGTACTTC. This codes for CASSPQPVTSGSGWETQYF.

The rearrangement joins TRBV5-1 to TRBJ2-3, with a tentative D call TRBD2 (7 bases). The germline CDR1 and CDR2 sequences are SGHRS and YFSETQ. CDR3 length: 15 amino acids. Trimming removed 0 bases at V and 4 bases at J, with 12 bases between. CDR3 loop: CASSLAGGRPDTQYF. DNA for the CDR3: TGCGCCAGCAGCTTGGCGGGGGGCCGTCCAGATACGCAGTATTTT.

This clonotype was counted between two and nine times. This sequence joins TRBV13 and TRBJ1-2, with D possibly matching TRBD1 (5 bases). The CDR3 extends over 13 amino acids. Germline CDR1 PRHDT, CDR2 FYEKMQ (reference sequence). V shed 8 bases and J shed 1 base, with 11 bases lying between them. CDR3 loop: CASRGYRNYGYTF. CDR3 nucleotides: TGTGCCAGCCGGGGGTACCGTAACTATGGCTACACCTTC.

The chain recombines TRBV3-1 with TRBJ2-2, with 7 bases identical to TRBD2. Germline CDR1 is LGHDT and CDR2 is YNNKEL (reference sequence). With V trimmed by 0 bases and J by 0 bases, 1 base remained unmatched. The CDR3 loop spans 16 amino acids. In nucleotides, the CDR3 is TGTGCCAGCAGCCAAGAGGGAGGGGCGAACACCGGGGAGCTGTTTTTT. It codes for CASSQEGGANTGELFF.

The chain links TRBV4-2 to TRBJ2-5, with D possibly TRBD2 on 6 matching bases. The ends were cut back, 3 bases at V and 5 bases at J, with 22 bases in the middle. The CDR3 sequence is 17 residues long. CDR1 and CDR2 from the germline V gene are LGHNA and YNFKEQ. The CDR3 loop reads CASSHGGSEGAVETQYF. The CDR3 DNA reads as TGTGCCAGCAGCCACGGGGGTTCCGAGGGAGCGGTGGAGACCCAGTACTTC.

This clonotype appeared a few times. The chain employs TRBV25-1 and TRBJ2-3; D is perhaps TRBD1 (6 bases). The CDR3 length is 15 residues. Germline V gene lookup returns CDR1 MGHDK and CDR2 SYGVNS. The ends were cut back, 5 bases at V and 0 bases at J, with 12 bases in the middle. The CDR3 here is CASSFGQTSTDTQYF. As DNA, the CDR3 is TGTGCCAGCAGTTTCGGACAGACTAGCACAGATACGCAGTATTTT.

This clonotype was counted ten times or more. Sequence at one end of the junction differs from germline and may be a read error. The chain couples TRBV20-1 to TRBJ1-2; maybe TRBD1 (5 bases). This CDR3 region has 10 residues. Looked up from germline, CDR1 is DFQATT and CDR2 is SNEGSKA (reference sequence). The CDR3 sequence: CSARRGHPSF. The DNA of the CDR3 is TGCAGTGCTAGACGCGGACACCCAAGCTTC.

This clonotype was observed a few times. In DNA, the CDR3 is TGTGCCAGTAGCCCGGGACTAGGATATGAGCAGTACTTC. Translating it yields CASSPGLGYEQYF. The gene calls are TRBV19 and TRBJ2-7; 8 bases align to TRBD2. J was trimmed by 7 bases and V by 6 bases; bases with no gene match: 8. The CDR3 is made up of 13 amino acids. CDR1 LNHDA and CDR2 SQIVND come from the germline V gene (reference sequence).